These 20 T cell receptor beta chains were all obtained from the same sample, sequenced in a study of blood T cell repertoires in COVID-19. Clones were read by immunoSEQ multiplex PCR, and TCRdb kept only the in-frame ones, dropping some. The repertoire includes roughly 280,000 clones, 87% of them detected once, and 2.2% sits in the top ten. Sequencing was done on a sample of peripheral blood. The receptors shown here come from a woman in her forties or fifties who had recovered from COVID-19.

This clone occurred once. This chain joins TRBV4-3 and TRBJ2-3; a possible D gene is TRBD2 (5 bases). This CDR3 spans 16 amino acids. Trimming took 2 bases from V and 1 from J, leaving 13 bases between them. Germline lookup yields CDR1 LGHNA and CDR2 YSLEER. The DNA for the CDR3 is TGCGCCAGCAGCCAATTTGTGGGAGTCGGCACAGATACGCAGTATTTT. Its translation: CASSQFVGVGTDTQYF.

V usage is TRBV5-1 and J usage is TRBJ2-5; D unclear. CDR3 length: 13 amino acids. From germline, CDR1 is SGHRS and CDR2 YFSETQ. V dropped 4 bases and J dropped 5 bases, with 12 bases sitting between them. The CDR3 protein is CASSLGLRETQYF. CDR3 sequence (DNA): TGCGCCAGCAGCCTGGGATTGCGGGAGACCCAGTACTTC.

The gene calls are TRBV7-2 and TRBJ2-1; 10 bases align to TRBD1. With 4 bases clipped from V and 6 bases from J, the junction kept 6 bases outside the gene matches. Germline CDR1 reads SGHTA; CDR2 reads FQGNSA. CDR3 size: 15 residues. CDR3 nucleotides: TGTGCCAGCAGCTCCCCGGGACAGGGGTTCAATGAGCAGTTCTTC. Amino acids: CASSSPGQGFNEQFF.

This clone has more than one count but fewer than ten. The rearrangement joins TRBV28 to TRBJ1-5, with 7 nucleotides matching TRBD1. Germline V CDR1 and CDR2: MDHEN, SYDVKM. This CDR3 contains 13 residues. The ends lost 3 bases at V and 7 bases at J; junction bases unmatched: 3. In DNA, the CDR3 is TGTGCCAGCAGTTTCACAGGGGTACAGCCCCAGCATTTT. Translation: CASSFTGVQPQHF.

The chain couples TRBV15 to TRBJ1-3; the D gene is possibly TRBD1 (5 bases). V lost 4 bases, J lost 4 bases, and 8 bases lay in between. The CDR3 spans 13 residues. Germline CDR1 and CDR2: LNHNV and YYDKDF (reference sequence). The CDR3 is CATSIGAGNTIYF. The DNA of the CDR3 is TGTGCCACCAGCATAGGGGCAGGAAACACCATATATTTT.

This clone was recorded only once. This chain connects TRBV4-1 to TRBJ1-4; TRBD1 agrees at 9 bases. V was pared by 2 bases and J by 0 bases, with 4 bases of the junction left unmatched. The CDR3 runs 17 residues. In germline, CDR1 is MGHRA, CDR2 YSYEKL. In nucleotides, the CDR3 is TGCGCCAGCAGCCAATGGGGGACAGGGACAACTAATGAAAAACTGTTTTTT. Encoded protein: CASSQWGTGTTNEKLFF.

This clone was observed a single time. CDR3 nucleotide sequence: TGTGCCAGCAGTTTAGTCCGGGACACTGAAGCTTTCTTT. It translates to CASSLVRDTEAFF. The chain has TRBV27 and TRBJ1-1; D is unresolved. This CDR3 has 13 residues. The germline V gene encodes CDR1 MNHEY and CDR2 SMNVEV (reference sequence). With 2 bases removed from V and 3 bases from J, the gap between germline ends came to 7 bases.

The chain recombines TRBV18 with TRBJ1-6; TRBD1 is a possible D gene (5 bases). CDR1 KGHSH and CDR2 LQKENI come from the germline V gene. Trimming shortened V by 3 bases and J by 5 bases, and 14 bases separated the two germline ends. The CDR3 covers 16 residues. As DNA, the CDR3 is TGTGCCAGCTCACCGCACCCGGGACTTCATAATTCACCCCTCCACTTT. Translation: CASSPHPGLHNSPLHF.

The genes are TRBV5-4 and TRBJ2-7; 8 bases map to TRBD2. The CDR3 has 14 residues. From germline, CDR1 is SGHNT and CDR2 YYREEE (reference sequence). V trimming: 4 bases; J trimming: 2 bases; junction bases outside the gene matches: 5. The CDR3 here is CASSAGLGPYEQYF. The CDR3, as DNA: TGTGCCAGCAGCGCGGGACTAGGTCCCTACGAGCAGTACTTC.

V usage is TRBV2 and J usage is TRBJ2-3, with TRBD2 as a possible D gene (5 bases). Trimming removed 6 bases at V and 2 bases at J, with 18 bases between. CDR1 SNHLY and CDR2 FYNNEI come from the germline V gene. CDR3 length: 16 amino acids. The CDR3 nucleotides read TGTGCCAGCAGATCACCCGGGAATCAGATCACAGATACGCAGTATTTT. Translation: CASRSPGNQITDTQYF.

V is TRBV5-1 and J is TRBJ2-7, with TRBD2 identical over 13 bases. Germline lookup yields CDR1 SGHRS and CDR2 YFSETQ. The CDR3 sequence is 15 residues long. V was pared by 2 bases and J by 3 bases, with 2 bases of the junction left unmatched. As DNA, the CDR3 is TGCGCCAGCAGCTTAACTAGCGGGAGGGTCTACGAGCAGTACTTC. Encoded protein: CASSLTSGRVYEQYF.

This chain links TRBV19 with TRBJ1-2; 10 bases match TRBD1. Looked up from germline, CDR1 is LNHDA and CDR2 is SQIVND (reference sequence). The CDR3 has 15 amino acids. V gave up 5 bases and J gave up 2 bases; unmatched junction bases: 5. CDR3 residues: CASSLQGQGNYGYTF. The CDR3 region has the DNA TGTGCCAGTAGTCTCCAGGGACAGGGGAACTATGGCTACACCTTC.

This clone was seen once. The V and J genes are TRBV7-2 and TRBJ1-5, with TRBD1 as a possible D gene (5 bases). This CDR3 spans 17 amino acids. CDR1 and CDR2 from the germline V gene are SGHTA and FQGNSA. Trimming shortened V by 2 bases and J by 0 bases, and 14 bases separated the two germline ends. In DNA form, the CDR3 reads TGTGCCAGCAGCTTAAAGAAGGGGCAATATAGCAATCAGCCCCAGCATTTT. The encoded protein is CASSLKKGQYSNQPQHF.

The genes are TRBV19 and TRBJ1-1; D is ambiguous. V was pared by 0 bases and J by 3 bases, with 8 bases between. Germline V gene data show CDR1 as LNHDA and CDR2 as SQIVND (reference sequence). This CDR3 has 14 residues. CDR3 nucleotide sequence: TGTGCCAGTAGTATAGATGACTTATACACTGAAGCTTTCTTT. It specifies CASSIDDLYTEAFF.

The chain couples TRBV9 to TRBJ2-7; 8 nucleotides agree with TRBD2. Germline V gene lookup returns CDR1 SGDLS and CDR2 YYNGEE. V lost 4 bases, J lost 7 bases, and 7 bases stayed unmatched. This CDR3 comprises 13 residues. In nucleotides, the CDR3 is TGTGCCAGCAGCTCAAGCGGGAGTGGGGAGCAGTACTTC. Amino acids: CASSSSGSGEQYF. The full variable domain, in which reference TRBV9 and TRBJ2-7 provide the parts outside the CDR3, is DSGVTQTPKHLITATGQRVTLRCSPRSGDLSVYWYQQSLDQGLQFLIQYYNGEERAKGNILERFSAQQFPDLHSELNLSSLELGDSALYFCASSSSGSGEQYFGPGTRLTVT.

The rearrangement links TRBV6-5 to TRBJ1-2; possible D gene TRBD1, 6 bases. CDR1 is MNHEY, CDR2 SVGAGI, per germline. V was trimmed by 7 bases and J by 8 bases, leaving 17 bases between them. The CDR3 is 13 residues long. CDR3 protein: CASTPDRTPGYTF. DNA for the CDR3: TGTGCCAGCACTCCAGACAGGACACCAGGCTACACCTTC.

J is TRBJ1-1 and V is TRBV7-2, with D possibly being TRBD1 (5 bases). V lost 5 bases and J lost 10, with 26 bases in between. Germline V gene lookup returns CDR1 SGHTA and CDR2 FQGNSA. This CDR3 is built from 16 residues. The CDR3 sequence is CASSPRRTSGKGVAFF. CDR3 coding DNA: TGTGCCAGCAGCCCCCGGCGAACGTCAGGGAAAGGGGTAGCTTTCTTT.

The gene calls are TRBV9 and TRBJ1-1; D unclear. Between the trimmed V and J ends, which lost 4 bases and 1 base, there was a span of 11 bases. This CDR3 is built from 14 residues. Germline CDR1 is SGDLS and CDR2 is YYNGEE. Written as DNA, the CDR3 is TGTGCCAGCAGCCCCTGGACTGAGAACACTGAAGCTTTCTTT. Protein: CASSPWTENTEAFF.

Only one count was recorded for this clone. The chain links TRBV19 to TRBJ1-1, with TRBD1 matching over 8 bases. The junction had 9 bases not matched to a gene; V was cut back by 3 bases and J by 3 bases. Per the germline V gene, CDR1 is LNHDA and CDR2 is SQIVND (reference sequence). There are 16 residues in the CDR3. CDR3 in DNA: TGTGCCAGTAGTATTCAGGACAGGGACTCCCACACTGAAGCTTTCTTT. Translated, it gives CASSIQDRDSHTEAFF.

This clone was counted a single time. The V gene is TRBV4-3, the J gene TRBJ1-2; unclear D gene. The CDR3 spans 14 residues. CDR1 and CDR2 (germline): LGHNA, YSLEER. V lost 1 base to trimming and J lost 6 bases, with 12 bases between them. The DNA for the CDR3 is TGCGCCAGCAGCCAAGTTTACGGGGAGGATGGCTACACCTTC. It is translated as CASSQVYGEDGYTF.